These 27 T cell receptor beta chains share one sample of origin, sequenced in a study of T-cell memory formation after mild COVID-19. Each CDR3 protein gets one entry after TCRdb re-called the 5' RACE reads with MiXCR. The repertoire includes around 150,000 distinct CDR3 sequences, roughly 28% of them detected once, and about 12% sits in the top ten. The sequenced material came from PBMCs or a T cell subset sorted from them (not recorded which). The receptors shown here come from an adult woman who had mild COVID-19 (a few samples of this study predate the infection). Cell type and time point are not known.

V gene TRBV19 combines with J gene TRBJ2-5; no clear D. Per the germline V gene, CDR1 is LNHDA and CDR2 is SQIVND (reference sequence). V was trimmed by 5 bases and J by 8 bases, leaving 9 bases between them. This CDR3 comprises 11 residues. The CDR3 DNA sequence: TGTGCCAGTAGTCCCGGTACCACCCAGTACTTC. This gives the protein CASSPGTTQYF.

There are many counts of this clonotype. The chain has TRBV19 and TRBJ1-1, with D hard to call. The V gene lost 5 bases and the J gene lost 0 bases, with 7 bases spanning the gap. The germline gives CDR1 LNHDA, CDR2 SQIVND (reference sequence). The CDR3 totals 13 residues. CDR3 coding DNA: TGTGCCAGTAGTCTAACAGTGAACACTGAAGCTTTCTTT. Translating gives CASSLTVNTEAFF.

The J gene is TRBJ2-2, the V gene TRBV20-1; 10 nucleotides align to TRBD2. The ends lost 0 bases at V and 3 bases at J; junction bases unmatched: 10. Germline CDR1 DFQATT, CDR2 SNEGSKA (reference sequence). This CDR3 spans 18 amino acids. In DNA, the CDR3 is TGCAGTGCTAGAGATGCGGCTAGCGGGAGCGTCGACACCGGGGAGCTGTTTTTT. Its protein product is CSARDAASGSVDTGELFF.

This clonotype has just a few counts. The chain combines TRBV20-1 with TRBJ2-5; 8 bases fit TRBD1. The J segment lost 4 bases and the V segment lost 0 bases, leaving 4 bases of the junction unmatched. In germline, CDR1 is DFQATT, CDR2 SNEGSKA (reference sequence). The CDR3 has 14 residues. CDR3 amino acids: CSARDGQGPETQYF. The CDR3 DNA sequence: TGCAGTGCTAGAGACGGACAGGGACCAGAGACCCAGTACTTC.

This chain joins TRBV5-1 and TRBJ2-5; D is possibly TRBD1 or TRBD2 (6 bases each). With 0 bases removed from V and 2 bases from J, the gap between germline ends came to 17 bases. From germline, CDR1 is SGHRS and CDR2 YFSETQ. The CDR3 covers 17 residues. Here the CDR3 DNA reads TGCGCCAGCAGCTTGGACTTGGTGGGGGGCCTTCAAGAGACCCAGTACTTC. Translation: CASSLDLVGGLQETQYF.

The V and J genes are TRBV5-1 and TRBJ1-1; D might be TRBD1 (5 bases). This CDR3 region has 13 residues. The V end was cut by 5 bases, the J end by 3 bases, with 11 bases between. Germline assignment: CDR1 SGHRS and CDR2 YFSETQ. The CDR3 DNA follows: TGCGCCAGCAGGGACACCGAATACACTGAAGCTTTCTTT. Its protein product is CASRDTEYTEAFF.

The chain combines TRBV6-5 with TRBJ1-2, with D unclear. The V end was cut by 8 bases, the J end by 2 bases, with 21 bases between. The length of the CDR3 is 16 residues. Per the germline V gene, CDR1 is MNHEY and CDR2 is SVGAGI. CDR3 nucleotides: TGTGCCAGCTGTAGGTATGGAGGCCGCGGGAACTATGGCTACACCTTC. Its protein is CASCRYGGRGNYGYTF.

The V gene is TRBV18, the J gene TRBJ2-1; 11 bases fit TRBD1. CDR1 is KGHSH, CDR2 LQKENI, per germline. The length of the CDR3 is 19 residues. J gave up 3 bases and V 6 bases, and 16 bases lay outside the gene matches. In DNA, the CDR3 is TGTGCCAGCTCCTCTCGGACAGGGGGCAGCGGTTCCTACTACAATGAGCAGTTCTTC. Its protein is CASSSRTGGSGSYYNEQFF. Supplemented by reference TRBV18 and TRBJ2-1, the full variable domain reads NAGVMQNPRHLVRRRGQEARLRCSPMKGHSHVYWYRQLPEEGLKFMVYLQKENIIDESGMPKERFSAEFPKEGPSILRIQQVVRGDSAAYFCASSSRTGGSGSYYNEQFFGPGTRLTVL.

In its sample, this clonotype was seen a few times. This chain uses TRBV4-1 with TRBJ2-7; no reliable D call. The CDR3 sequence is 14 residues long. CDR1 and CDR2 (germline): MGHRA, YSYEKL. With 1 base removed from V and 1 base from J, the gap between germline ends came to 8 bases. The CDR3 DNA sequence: TGCGCCAGCAGCCAAGGTTCTGGGTCCTACGAGCAGTACTTC. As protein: CASSQGSGSYEQYF.

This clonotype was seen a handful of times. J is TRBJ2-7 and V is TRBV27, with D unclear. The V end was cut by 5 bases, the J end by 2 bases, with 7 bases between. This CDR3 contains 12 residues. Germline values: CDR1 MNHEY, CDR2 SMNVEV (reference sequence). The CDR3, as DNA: TGTGCCAGCAGTCCCTCAGCCTACGAGCAGTACTTC. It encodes CASSPSAYEQYF.

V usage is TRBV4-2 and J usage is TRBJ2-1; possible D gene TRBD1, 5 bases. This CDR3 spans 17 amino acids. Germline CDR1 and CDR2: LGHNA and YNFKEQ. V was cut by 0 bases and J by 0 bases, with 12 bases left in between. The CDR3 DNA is TGTGCCAGCAGCCAAGACTATGACAGTGGCTCCTACAATGAGCAGTTCTTC. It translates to CASSQDYDSGSYNEQFF.

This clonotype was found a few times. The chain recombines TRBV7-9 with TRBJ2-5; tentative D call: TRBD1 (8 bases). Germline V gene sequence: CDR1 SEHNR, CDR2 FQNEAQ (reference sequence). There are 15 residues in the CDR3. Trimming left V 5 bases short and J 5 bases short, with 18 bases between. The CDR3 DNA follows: TGTGCCAGCAGCCCTCCCGGACAGGGAGGGGAGACCCAGTACTTC. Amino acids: CASSPPGQGGETQYF.

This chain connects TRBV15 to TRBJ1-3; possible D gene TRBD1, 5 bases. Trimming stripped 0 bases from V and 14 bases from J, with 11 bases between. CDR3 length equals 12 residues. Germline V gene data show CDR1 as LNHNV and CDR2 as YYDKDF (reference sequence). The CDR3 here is CATSRDLEGLYF. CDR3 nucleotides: TGTGCCACCAGCAGAGATTTGGAGGGACTATATTTT.

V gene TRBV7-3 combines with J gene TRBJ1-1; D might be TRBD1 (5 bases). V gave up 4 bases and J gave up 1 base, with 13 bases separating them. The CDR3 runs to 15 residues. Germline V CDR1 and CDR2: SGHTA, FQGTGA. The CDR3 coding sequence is TGTGCCAGCAGCTCGGCGGGACTCGGGAACACTGAAGCTTTCTTT. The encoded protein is CASSSAGLGNTEAFF.

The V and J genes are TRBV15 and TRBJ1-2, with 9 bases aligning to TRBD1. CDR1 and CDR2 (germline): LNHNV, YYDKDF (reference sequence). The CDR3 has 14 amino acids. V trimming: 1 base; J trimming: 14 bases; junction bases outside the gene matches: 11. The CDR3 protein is CATSRGGQGPGRTF. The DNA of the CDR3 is TGTGCCACCAGCAGAGGGGGACAGGGCCCTGGTCGGACCTTC.

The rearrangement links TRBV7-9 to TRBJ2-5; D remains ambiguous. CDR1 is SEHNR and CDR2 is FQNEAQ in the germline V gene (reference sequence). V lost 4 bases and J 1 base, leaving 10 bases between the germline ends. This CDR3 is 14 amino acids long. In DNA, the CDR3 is TGTGCCAGCAGCTCATCACGGCCCCAAGAGACCCAGTACTTC. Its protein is CASSSSRPQETQYF.

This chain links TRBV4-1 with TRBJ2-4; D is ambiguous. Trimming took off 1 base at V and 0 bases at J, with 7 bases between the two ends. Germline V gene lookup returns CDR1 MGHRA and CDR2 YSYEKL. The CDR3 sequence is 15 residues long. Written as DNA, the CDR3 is TGCGCCAGCAGCCAAGTCGTAGTAGCCAAAAACATTCAGTACTTC. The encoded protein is CASSQVVVAKNIQYF.

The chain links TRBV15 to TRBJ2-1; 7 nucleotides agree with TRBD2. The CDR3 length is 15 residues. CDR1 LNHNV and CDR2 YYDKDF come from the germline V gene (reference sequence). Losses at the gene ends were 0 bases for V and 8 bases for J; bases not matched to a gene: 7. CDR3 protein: CATSRDPNAGDEQFF. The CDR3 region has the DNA TGTGCCACCAGCAGAGACCCTAACGCGGGAGATGAGCAGTTCTTC.

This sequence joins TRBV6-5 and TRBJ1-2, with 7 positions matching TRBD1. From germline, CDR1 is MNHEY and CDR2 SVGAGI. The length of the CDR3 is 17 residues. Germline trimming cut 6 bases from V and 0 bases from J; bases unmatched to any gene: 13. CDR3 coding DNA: TGTGCCAGCAGAGAGACAGGGTCATCCTCAGCTAACTATGGCTACACCTTC. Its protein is CASRETGSSSANYGYTF.

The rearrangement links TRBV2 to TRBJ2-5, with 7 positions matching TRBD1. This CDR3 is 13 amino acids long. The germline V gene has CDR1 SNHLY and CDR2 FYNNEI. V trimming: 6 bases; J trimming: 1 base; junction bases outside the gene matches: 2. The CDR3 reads CASRDRLQETQYF. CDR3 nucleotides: TGTGCCAGCAGGGACAGGCTCCAAGAGACCCAGTACTTC.

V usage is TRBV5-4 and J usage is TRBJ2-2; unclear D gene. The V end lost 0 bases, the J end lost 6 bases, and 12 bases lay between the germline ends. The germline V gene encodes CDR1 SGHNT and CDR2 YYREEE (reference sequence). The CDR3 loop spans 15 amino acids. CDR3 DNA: TGTGCCAGCAGCTTGGAGTCTCGAGGATCCGGGGAGCTGTTTTTT. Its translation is CASSLESRGSGELFF.

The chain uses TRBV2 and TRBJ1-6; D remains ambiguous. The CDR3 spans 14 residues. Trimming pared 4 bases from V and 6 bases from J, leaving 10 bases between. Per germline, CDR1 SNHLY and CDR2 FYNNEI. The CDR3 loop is CASSAFGVNSPLHF. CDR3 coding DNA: TGTGCCAGCAGTGCATTTGGGGTTAATTCACCCCTCCACTTT.

CDR3 coding DNA: TGTGCCAGCTCACCCAGGGAGGTTTTCTACGAGCAGTACTTC. Amino acids: CASSPREVFYEQYF. The chain employs TRBV18 and TRBJ2-7; the D gene is possibly TRBD2 (6 bases). The CDR3 runs 14 residues. V was clipped by 3 bases and J by 3 bases, with 12 bases between them. Germline V gives CDR1 KGHSH, CDR2 LQKENI.

The CDR3 sequence is CASSPELAGRAAYEQYF. The CDR3 nucleotides are TGTGCCAGCAGTCCTGAACTAGCGGGTCGGGCGGCCTACGAGCAGTACTTC. V gene TRBV3-1 combines with J gene TRBJ2-7; 9 bases line up with TRBD2. There are 17 residues in the CDR3. Germline trimming cut 6 bases from V and 2 bases from J; bases unmatched to any gene: 14. The V gene's germline CDR1 is LGHDT and CDR2 YNNKEL (reference sequence).

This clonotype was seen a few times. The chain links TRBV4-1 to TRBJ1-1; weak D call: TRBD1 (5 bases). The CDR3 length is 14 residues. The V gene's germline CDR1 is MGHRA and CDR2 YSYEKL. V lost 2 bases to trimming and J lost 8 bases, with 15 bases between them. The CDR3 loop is CASSQQRGVGEAFF. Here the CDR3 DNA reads TGCGCCAGCAGCCAACAGAGAGGGGTGGGGGAAGCTTTCTTT.

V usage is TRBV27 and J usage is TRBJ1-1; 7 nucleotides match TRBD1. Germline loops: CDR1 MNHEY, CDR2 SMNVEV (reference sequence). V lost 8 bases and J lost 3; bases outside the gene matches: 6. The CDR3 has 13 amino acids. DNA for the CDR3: TGTGCCAGCGGGTACACAGGGGACACTGAAGCTTTCTTT. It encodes CASGYTGDTEAFF.

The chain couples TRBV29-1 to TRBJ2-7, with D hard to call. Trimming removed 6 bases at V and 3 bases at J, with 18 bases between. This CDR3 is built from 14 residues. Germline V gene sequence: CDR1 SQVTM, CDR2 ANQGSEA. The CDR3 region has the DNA TGCAGCGTCTCCCTTCCCGAGAGCTTCTACGAGCAGTACTTC. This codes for CSVSLPESFYEQYF.